This T cell receptor beta chain was captured in a study of T cells in Graves' hyperthyroidism and ophthalmopathy. Overall study context: Peripheral blood was drawn at first diagnosis, prior to all treatment. General observations from the study: Blood also carried most thyroid clonotypes expanded above 0.001.

Together with thyroid ultrasound, orbital computed tomography, serum thyroxine and TRAb, clinical symptoms were used for diagnoses. Out of 10 ml of fresh peripheral blood came the PBMCs. CDR3 length equals 11 residues. The germline V gene has CDR1 GTSNPN and CDR2 SVGIG (reference sequence). V dropped 2 bases and J dropped 10 bases, with 11 bases sitting between them. Amplification yielded TCR beta CDR3 regions, with RNA transcripts as the source. The study used the HTBI primer set for a first-round RT-PCR of the TCR CDR3. MiXCR, applied by TCRdb to the multiplex PCR reads, yields one record per CDR3 protein. Of 500,000 to 750,000 distinct CDR3 sequences listed, approximately 15% are singletons. This clonotype appeared many times. What it binds is not known.

V and J are TRBV30 and TRBJ1-1; D is possibly TRBD1 (6 bases). Sequencing was performed on blood. The TCR sequence derives from a woman under 30 with Graves' ophthalmopathy. This chain's CDR3 is CAWSKQGRAFF. The CDR3 DNA follows: TGTGCCTGGAGTAAACAGGGTAGAGCTTTCTTT.